The 7 T cell receptor beta chains below were found in one sample sequenced in a study of OX40 agonist ivuxolimab in advanced cancers. TCRdb keeps only in-frame clones here, not all; method: immunoSEQ multiplex PCR. Of approximately 79,000 clones in the sample, around 87% were seen once. This specimen consisted of CD4+ or CD8+ T cells sorted from blood, obtained in a trial of the OX40 agonist ivuxolimab. The receptor source for this set is an adult with an advanced solid tumor such as melanoma, head and neck, liver or kidney cancer.

CDR3 residues: CASSGTFATNEKLFF. CDR3 coding DNA: TGTGCCAGCAGCGGTACGTTTGCAACTAATGAAAAACTGTTTTTT. The V gene is TRBV9, the J gene TRBJ1-4; D unclear. The V gene's germline CDR1 is SGDLS and CDR2 YYNGEE. The V end lost 3 bases, the J end lost 0 bases, and 9 bases lay between the germline ends. The CDR3 loop spans 15 amino acids.

The chain links TRBV11-2 to TRBJ2-3; perhaps TRBD2 as D (6 bases). CDR3 size: 15 residues. With 4 bases removed from V and 6 bases from J, the gap between germline ends came to 17 bases. From germline, CDR1 is SGHAT and CDR2 FQNNGV. The CDR3 coding sequence is TGTGCCAGCAGCTCGTATACCGCGGGGTTGGATACGCAGTATTTT. This gives the protein CASSSYTAGLDTQYF.

The chain joins TRBV7-8 to TRBJ1-1; D remains unclear. This CDR3 is built from 13 residues. Germline CDR1 and CDR2: SGHVS and FQNEAQ. The V end was cut by 1 base, the J end by 1 base, with 4 bases between. CDR3 in DNA: TGTGCCAGCAGCTTAGTGGAGAACACTGAAGCTTTCTTT. It translates to CASSLVENTEAFF.

The rearrangement links TRBV30 to TRBJ1-6, with no clear D. Trimming pared 4 bases from V and 2 bases from J, leaving 6 bases between. The CDR3 runs 13 residues. The germline V gene has CDR1 GTSNPN and CDR2 SVGIG (reference sequence). CDR3 residues: CAWTKAYNSPLHF. In nucleotides, the CDR3 is TGTGCCTGGACGAAGGCCTATAATTCACCCCTCCACTTT.

The rearrangement joins TRBV4-2 to TRBJ2-5; D is possibly TRBD1 (6 bases). Trimming cost V 4 bases and J 5 bases, with 11 bases left between them. Germline V CDR1 and CDR2: LGHNA, YNFKEQ. This CDR3 contains 13 residues. The DNA of the CDR3 is TGTGCCAGCAGCCGTGGCCAGGGGGAGACCCAGTACTTC. This gives the protein CASSRGQGETQYF.

The chain recombines TRBV6-1 with TRBJ1-1; D not certain. V dropped 6 bases and J dropped 6 bases, with 20 bases sitting between them. This CDR3 contains 15 residues. The germline V gene has CDR1 MNHNS and CDR2 SASEGT. CDR3 in amino acids: CASRRVDHPGAEAFF. CDR3 nucleotide sequence: TGTGCCAGCAGGAGGGTTGATCATCCGGGTGCTGAAGCTTTCTTT.

V is TRBV9 and J is TRBJ2-3, with a tentative D call TRBD1 (6 bases). This CDR3 region has 16 residues. CDR1 is SGDLS and CDR2 is YYNGEE in the germline V gene. Trimming took 0 bases from V and 2 from J, leaving 13 bases between them. The CDR3 region has the DNA TGTGCCAGCAGCGTAGGTTCAGGGGCAACCACAGATACGCAGTATTTT. Protein sequence: CASSVGSGATTDTQYF.